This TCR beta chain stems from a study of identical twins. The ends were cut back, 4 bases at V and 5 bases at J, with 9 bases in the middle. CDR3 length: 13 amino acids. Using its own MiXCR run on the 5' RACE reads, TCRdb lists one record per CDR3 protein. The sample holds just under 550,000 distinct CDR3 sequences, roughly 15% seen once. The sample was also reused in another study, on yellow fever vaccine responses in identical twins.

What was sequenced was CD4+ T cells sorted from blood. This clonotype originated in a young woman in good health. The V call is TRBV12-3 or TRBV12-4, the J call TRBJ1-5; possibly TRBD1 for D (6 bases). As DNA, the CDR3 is TGTGCCAGCAGTTACAGGGATGATCAGCCCCAGCATTTT. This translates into CASSYRDDQPQHF.